This passage covers 30 T cell receptor beta chains from one sample sequenced in a study of blood T cell repertoires in COVID-19. Profiling relied on immunoSEQ multiplex PCR, and the TCRdb table lists in-frame clones only, not all of them. The table has about 320,000 clones, 90% seen once; the top ten hold approximately 4.1%. Input material: PBMCs or T cells enriched from blood (not recorded which). These receptor sequences come from a woman aged 25 to 39 who had been exposed to COVID-19.

In its sample, this clone was seen a few times. The genes are TRBV14 and TRBJ2-3; the match to TRBD2 covers 9 bases. Germline CDR1 SGHDN, CDR2 FVKESK. The CDR3 is made up of 17 amino acids. J lost 5 bases, V lost 4 bases, and 13 bases had no gene match. The CDR3 sequence is CASSPNRGTSLRDTQYF. In DNA form, the CDR3 reads TGTGCCAGCAGCCCTAACCGAGGGACTAGCCTCAGAGATACGCAGTATTTT.

The genes are TRBV3-1 (or the pseudogene TRBV3-2) and TRBJ1-2; 9 bases map to TRBD1. The CDR3 is 15 amino acids. V gave up 4 bases and J gave up 7 bases; unmatched junction bases: 10. The germline V gene encodes CDR1 LGHDT and CDR2 YNNKEL (reference sequence). CDR3 nucleotide sequence: TGTGCCAGCAGCCGAAGTGGTGGGACAGGGCTTGGCTACACCTTC. It yields the protein CASSRSGGTGLGYTF.

The rearrangement uses TRBV4-3 and TRBJ2-1; TRBD2 matches 10 bases. V trimming: 0 bases; J trimming: 11 bases; junction bases outside the gene matches: 7. The CDR3 has 15 residues. The germline V gene encodes CDR1 LGHNA and CDR2 YSLEER. The CDR3: CASSQDLSSGGKQFF. The CDR3, as DNA: TGCGCCAGCAGCCAAGATCTATCTAGCGGGGGTAAGCAGTTCTTC.

The rearrangement links TRBV16 to TRBJ1-2; unclear D gene. CDR3 length: 12 residues. Germline-derived CDR1 and CDR2 are KGHSY and FQNENV. V was trimmed by 4 bases and J by 6 bases, leaving 9 bases between them. The CDR3, as DNA: TGTGCCAGCAGCCCCCCAGAGGATGGCTACACCTTC. Its protein product is CASSPPEDGYTF. Together with reference TRBV16 and TRBJ1-2, the CDR3 gives the full variable domain: GEEVAQTPKHLVRGEGQKAKLYCAPIKGHSYVFWYQQVLKNEFKFLISFQNENVFDETGMPKERFSAKCLPNSPCSLEIQATKLEDSAVYFCASSPPEDGYTFGSGTRLTVV.

The chain has TRBV9 and TRBJ2-7; 8 bases are a match to TRBD2. Per the germline V gene, CDR1 is SGDLS and CDR2 is YYNGEE. The CDR3 has 16 amino acids. V shed 2 bases, J shed 5 bases, and the junction held 12 bases outside the gene matches. CDR3: CASSVYVSGGPHEQYF. For the CDR3, the DNA is TGTGCCAGCAGCGTGTATGTGTCGGGGGGGCCCCACGAGCAGTACTTC.

The gene calls are TRBV6-5 and TRBJ1-1; 7 bases align to TRBD1. CDR1 and CDR2 (germline): MNHEY, SVGAGI. The CDR3 covers 14 residues. Germline trimming cut 6 bases from V and 0 bases from J; bases unmatched to any gene: 4. The CDR3 sequence is CASRRTGLNTEAFF. The CDR3 bases are TGTGCCAGCAGGCGGACAGGCCTGAACACTGAAGCTTTCTTT.

This clone has a single count. The V and J genes are TRBV19 and TRBJ1-1; no reliable D call. V was cut by 7 bases and J by 10 bases, with 13 bases left in between. From germline, CDR1 is LNHDA and CDR2 SQIVND (reference sequence). The CDR3 spans 11 residues. The CDR3 sequence is CASMAGIGAFF. CDR3 DNA sequence: TGTGCCAGTATGGCGGGGATAGGAGCTTTCTTT.

V and J are TRBV4-3 and TRBJ1-1; TRBD1 is a possible D gene (6 bases). This CDR3 spans 14 amino acids. Deletions cut 3 bases from V and 7 bases from J, with 15 bases between. CDR1 and CDR2 from the germline V gene are LGHNA and YSLEER. CDR3 in DNA: TGCGCCAGCAGCCACCAAACAGGGCCTGATGAAGCTTTCTTT. It translates to CASSHQTGPDEAFF.

The V gene is TRBV2, the J gene TRBJ2-5; D may be TRBD2 (6 bases). Trimming pared 6 bases from V and 5 bases from J, leaving 10 bases between. Germline V gives CDR1 SNHLY, CDR2 FYNNEI. The CDR3 covers 12 residues. The CDR3 here is CASREGFETQYF. The DNA for the CDR3 is TGTGCCAGCAGGGAGGGTTTTGAGACCCAGTACTTC. Full variable domain (missing parts from reference TRBV2 and TRBJ2-5): EPEVTQTPSHQVTQMGQEVILRCVPISNHLYFYWYRQILGQKVEFLVSFYNNEISEKSEIFDDQFSVERPDGSNFTLKIRSTKLEDSAMYFCASREGFETQYFGPGTRLLVL.

The chain joins TRBV2 to TRBJ1-1, with 9 bases identical to TRBD1. Germline CDR1 SNHLY, CDR2 FYNNEI. V shed 6 bases, J shed 3 bases, and the junction held 5 bases outside the gene matches. The CDR3 spans 14 residues. The CDR3 sequence is CASSDGQGYTEAFF. The CDR3 nucleotides are TGTGCCAGCAGCGACGGACAGGGGTACACTGAAGCTTTCTTT.

This rearrangement joins TRBV5-5 to TRBJ2-7; D perhaps matches TRBD2 (7 bases). The germline V and J ends were trimmed by 2 bases and 0 bases, with 12 bases remaining between them. Germline V lookup: CDR1 SGHKS, CDR2 YYEKEE (reference sequence). The CDR3 sequence is 15 residues long. CDR3 sequence reads: CASSLGGGASYEQYF. The CDR3 bases are TGTGCCAGCAGCTTAGGAGGGGGGGCCTCCTACGAGCAGTACTTC. The whole variable domain, remainder taken from reference TRBV5-5 and TRBJ2-7, is DAGVTQSPTHLIKTRGQQVTLRCSPISGHKSVSWYQQVLGQGPQFIFQYYEKEERGRGNFPDRFSARQFPNYSSELNVNALLLGDSALYLCASSLGGGASYEQYFGPGTRLTVT.

The V and J genes are TRBV27 and TRBJ1-2; TRBD1 is a possible D gene (5 bases). Germline lookup yields CDR1 MNHEY and CDR2 SMNVEV (reference sequence). This CDR3 contains 12 residues. The V gene lost 6 bases and the J gene lost 7 bases, with 12 bases spanning the gap. CDR3 protein: CASRIGAAGYTF. CDR3 DNA: TGTGCCAGCAGGATTGGGGCTGCTGGCTACACCTTC.

This rearrangement joins TRBV21-1 to TRBJ2-7; the table's D call of TRBD2 was not tested on the DNA. TRBV21-1 is a pseudogene locus. This CDR3 spans 20 amino acids. CDR3 sequence: CASSKNPQIERNDNYYEQYF. The DNA of the CDR3 is TGTGCCAGCAGCAAAAATCCCCAAATAGAGAGGAACGATAATTATTACGAGCAGTACTTC.

V usage is TRBV5-1 and J usage is TRBJ2-1; no firm D call. Germline V gene data show CDR1 as SGHRS and CDR2 as YFSETQ. The CDR3 is 12 amino acids. V was clipped by 3 bases and J by 6 bases, with 7 bases between them. CDR3 amino acids: CASSSSFNEQFF. The CDR3 coding sequence is TGCGCCAGCAGCTCCTCTTTCAATGAGCAGTTCTTC.

The chain recombines TRBV24-1 with TRBJ2-1; 10 bases map to TRBD1. This CDR3 has 15 residues. Germline V gives CDR1 KGHDR, CDR2 SFDVKD. Losses at the gene ends were 3 bases for V and 8 bases for J; bases not matched to a gene: 6. CDR3: CATSDDRGPGDEQFF. CDR3 bases: TGTGCCACCAGTGATGACAGGGGGCCCGGGGATGAGCAGTTCTTC.

The CDR3 DNA reads as TGTGCCATCCAAAACAGGGGATACAATCAGCCCCAGCATTTT. Encoded protein: CAIQNRGYNQPQHF. The V and J genes are TRBV6-5 and TRBJ1-5, with 7 bases fitting TRBD1. Germline V gene sequence: CDR1 MNHEY, CDR2 SVGAGI. The CDR3 covers 14 residues. The trim removed 10 bases at V and 3 bases at J, leaving 9 bases unmatched.

The table lists this clone with a count of one. The chain uses TRBV5-1 and TRBJ1-5; D is possibly TRBD1 (6 bases). CDR3 length equals 14 residues. In germline, CDR1 is SGHRS, CDR2 YFSETQ. Trimming shortened V by 4 bases and J by 4 bases, and 12 bases separated the two germline ends. The CDR3 loop is CASSGGQPNQPQHF. In DNA, the CDR3 is TGCGCCAGCAGCGGTGGACAGCCTAATCAGCCCCAGCATTTT.

The chain is built from TRBV4-1 and TRBJ1-2; perhaps TRBD1 as D (6 bases). Germline V gene lookup returns CDR1 MGHRA and CDR2 YSYEKL. With 1 base removed from V and 4 bases from J, the gap between germline ends came to 13 bases. The CDR3 totals 15 residues. CDR3 protein: CASSQAGDLVYGYTF. The DNA for the CDR3 is TGCGCCAGCAGCCAAGCAGGGGATCTGGTCTATGGCTACACCTTC.

V is TRBV23-1 and J is TRBJ1-3, with D maybe TRBD1 (5 bases). TRBV23-1 qualifies as an ORF whose function is uncertain. Trimming shortened V by 9 bases and J by 0 bases, and 12 bases separated the two germline ends. The CDR3 extends over 14 amino acids. The CDR3 is CARGQGYSGNTIYF. The CDR3 DNA sequence: TGCGCCAGGGGTCAGGGCTACTCTGGAAACACCATATATTTT.

As regards this clone: The identical CDR3 is also encoded by other nucleotide sequences in the sample. The V and J genes are TRBV18 and TRBJ1-2; a possible D gene is TRBD1 (5 bases). CDR3 length: 14 residues. V lost 3 bases to trimming and J lost 4 bases, with 12 bases between them. CDR1 and CDR2 (germline): KGHSH, LQKENI. The CDR3 coding sequence is TGTGCCAGCTCACCTACGACAGCCAGCTATGGCTACACCTTC. Amino acids: CASSPTTASYGYTF.

The chain has TRBV6-4 and TRBJ1-1, with a weak D call TRBD1 (6 bases). The CDR3 has 17 residues. Germline-derived CDR1 and CDR2 are MRHNA and SNTAGT. V gave up 2 bases and J gave up 1 base, with 17 bases separating them. The DNA for the CDR3 is TGTGCCAGCAGTGACACCGTACTCAGGGGTACGAACACTGAAGCTTTCTTT. Its translation is CASSDTVLRGTNTEAFF.

V and J are TRBV18 and TRBJ1-1; possibly TRBD1 for D (5 bases). Germline CDR1 reads KGHSH; CDR2 reads LQKENI. V was pared by 2 bases and J by 1 base, with 11 bases between. CDR3 size: 15 residues. The CDR3 protein is CASSPSTGGNTEAFF. The CDR3, as DNA: TGTGCCAGCTCACCATCTACCGGGGGGAACACTGAAGCTTTCTTT. The variable domain in full, with the rest retrieved from reference TRBV18 and TRBJ1-1, is NAGVMQNPRHLVRRRGQEARLRCSPMKGHSHVYWYRQLPEEGLKFMVYLQKENIIDESGMPKERFSAEFPKEGPSILRIQQVVRGDSAAYFCASSPSTGGNTEAFFGQGTRLTVV.

The chain is built from TRBV7-9 and TRBJ1-6; 7 bases fit TRBD1. Germline CDR1 reads SEHNR; CDR2 reads FQNEAQ (reference sequence). The CDR3 contains 18 residues. V was clipped by 5 bases and J by 9 bases; unmatched bases: 19. CDR3 amino acids: CASSTDAGPGGGRSPLHF. Written as DNA, the CDR3 is TGTGCCAGCAGCACAGACGCAGGGCCAGGGGGTGGGCGTTCACCCCTCCACTTT. The variable domain in full, with the rest retrieved from reference TRBV7-9 and TRBJ1-6, is DTGVSQNPRHKITKRGQNVTFRCDPISEHNRLYWYRQTLGQGPEFLTYFQNEAQLEKSRLLSDRFSAERPKGSFSTLEIQRTEQGDSAMYLCASSTDAGPGGGRSPLHFGNGTRLTVT.

V and J are TRBV9 and TRBJ1-3; the D is unclear. The CDR3 is 13 residues long. Germline-derived CDR1 and CDR2 are SGDLS and YYNGEE. Trimming pared 5 bases from V and 0 bases from J, leaving 6 bases between. CDR3 sequence reads: CASRPGSGNTIYF. The DNA for the CDR3 is TGTGCCAGCAGGCCCGGCTCTGGAAACACCATATATTTT.

The chain links TRBV3-1 (or the pseudogene TRBV3-2) to TRBJ1-5; 8 bases align to TRBD1. This CDR3 has 16 amino acids. Looked up from germline, CDR1 is LGHDT and CDR2 is YNNKEL (reference sequence). Trimming cost V 1 base and J 2 bases; bases outside gene matches: 4. In nucleotides, the CDR3 is TGTGCCAGCAGCCAAGGGACAGGGTCAGGCAATCAGCCCCAGCATTTT. Protein sequence: CASSQGTGSGNQPQHF.

The J gene is TRBJ1-2, the V gene TRBV6-5; D gene uncertain. V dropped 2 bases and J dropped 0 bases, with 7 bases sitting between them. There are 14 residues in the CDR3. Germline loops: CDR1 MNHEY, CDR2 SVGAGI. The CDR3 region has the DNA TGTGCCAGCAGTTACGAGAGTACTAACTATGGCTACACCTTC. Protein: CASSYESTNYGYTF.

This clone appeared many times. DNA for the CDR3: TGCGCCAGCAGCCTTGGACAGGGGGTAGTCGGGGAGCTGTTTTTT. Its translation: CASSLGQGVVGELFF. The chain recombines TRBV4-3 with TRBJ2-2; 10 positions agree with TRBD1. The CDR3 is 15 residues long. Per germline, CDR1 LGHNA and CDR2 YSLEER. V shed 4 bases, J shed 7 bases, and the junction held 6 bases outside the gene matches.

The V call is TRBV29-1, the J call TRBJ1-1; the match to TRBD1 covers 8 bases. Germline CDR1 is SQVTM and CDR2 is ANQGSEA. The CDR3 runs to 12 residues. Trimming removed 5 bases from V and 5 bases from J; junction bases left unmatched: 4. The CDR3 bases are TGCAGCGTTACAGGGGGATGGACTGAAGCTTTCTTT. Its translation: CSVTGGWTEAFF.

This clone was seen a handful of times. V usage is TRBV29-1 and J usage is TRBJ1-2, with a weak D call TRBD1 (6 bases). Germline CDR1 is SQVTM and CDR2 is ANQGSEA. Trimming shortened V by 7 bases and J by 0 bases, and 18 bases separated the two germline ends. This CDR3 is built from 15 residues. This CDR3 reads CSASGGRGANYGYTF. The CDR3 nucleotides read TGCAGCGCCAGTGGGGGCAGGGGAGCTAACTATGGCTACACCTTC.

The table lists this clone with a count of one. The rearrangement links TRBV5-4 to TRBJ1-2; 9 nucleotides match TRBD1. Germline V CDR1 and CDR2: SGHNT, YYREEE (reference sequence). Trimming cost V 3 bases and J 4 bases; bases outside gene matches: 10. The CDR3 length is 16 residues. Here the CDR3 DNA reads TGTGCCAGCAGCTGGGACAGGGCCACCTCGATCTATGGCTACACCTTC. This sequence encodes CASSWDRATSIYGYTF.